In its sample, the clone carrying this T cell receptor (beta chain) was seen once. Antigen unknown. Included in the TCR beta cDNA libraries were unique molecular identifiers. MiXCR was run by TCRdb on the PCR reads, yielding one entry per CDR3 protein. The sample has hundreds of thousands of distinct CDR3 sequences, 44% seen once. The sample is drawn from a study of post-analysis software for immune sequencing data. Study conclusions and caveats: Patients showed TRBV5-6, TRBV5-1 and TRBV20-1 among several TRBV segments more frequent than in controls. A significant reduction in normalized Chao1 diversity was observed in multiple sclerosis patients versus controls.

Germline V gene lookup returns CDR1 SGHRS and CDR2 YFSETQ. With 0 bases clipped from V and 4 bases from J, the junction kept 15 bases outside the gene matches. This CDR3 is built from 19 residues. The V and J genes are TRBV5-1 and TRBJ2-3; 9 nucleotides match TRBD2. The specimen sequenced was blood. The sequence came from a girl aged 10 to 17 with multiple sclerosis. CDR3 nucleotide sequence: TGCGCCAGCAGCTTGGGACTAGCGGACTTCAGTAAACTCGCAGATACGCAGTATTTT. This encodes CASSLGLADFSKLADTQYF.